This paragraph covers one TCR beta chain sequence. Genomic DNA belonging to each subset was distributed in equal measure over several immunoSEQ plates. The table came from immunoSEQ multiplex PCR; TCRdb's copy has only in-frame clones and leaves some out. The sample includes some 2,000,000 clones, under 97% of them seen just once. These data originate in a study of shared clonotypes between healthy human individuals. J gave up 2 bases and V 3 bases, and 28 bases lay outside the gene matches. This CDR3 contains 22 residues. CDR1 is MGHRA and CDR2 is YSYEKL in the germline V gene. The receptor was derived from a man aged 18 to 30 in good health. The chain links TRBV4-1 to TRBJ2-7, with 7 bases matching TRBD2. The material sequenced was naive CD4+ T cells sorted from blood. Subset of the sample: CD45RA+ positively selected. CDR3 region: CASSQDNYRATEAGRAPYEQYF. CDR3 DNA: TGCGCCAGCAGCCAGGATAACTACCGAGCAACCGAAGCGGGACGGGCCCCCTACGAGCAGTACTTC.